The entry that follows covers one TCR beta chain sequence. Its target is unknown. Deletions cut 10 bases from V and 0 bases from J, with 13 bases between. CDR3 size: 14 residues. Germline CDR1 is ENHRY and CDR2 is SYGVKD. Researchers ran the assay at a deep level. The authors distributed each subset's genomic DNA evenly over several immunoSEQ plates. The table came from immunoSEQ multiplex PCR; TCRdb's copy has only in-frame clones and leaves some out. The sample includes about 1 million clones, around four fifths seen only once; the top ten take approximately 1.5%. The data were obtained in a study of shared clonotypes between healthy human individuals. From CD4+ cells came CD45RA+ naive and CD45RA-negative memory subsets. General study points: Shared clonotypes across all four donors exceeded non-shared ones in generation probability.

The chain links TRBV10-3 to TRBJ1-5; D ambiguous. This TCR came from a man between 18 and 35 years old in good health. Material for sequencing was memory CD4+ T cells sorted from blood. Regarding subset: CD45RA-negative fraction. CDR3 DNA: TGTGCCACAAGCACGGGAAATAGCAATCAGCCCCAGCATTTT. Translating it yields CATSTGNSNQPQHF.